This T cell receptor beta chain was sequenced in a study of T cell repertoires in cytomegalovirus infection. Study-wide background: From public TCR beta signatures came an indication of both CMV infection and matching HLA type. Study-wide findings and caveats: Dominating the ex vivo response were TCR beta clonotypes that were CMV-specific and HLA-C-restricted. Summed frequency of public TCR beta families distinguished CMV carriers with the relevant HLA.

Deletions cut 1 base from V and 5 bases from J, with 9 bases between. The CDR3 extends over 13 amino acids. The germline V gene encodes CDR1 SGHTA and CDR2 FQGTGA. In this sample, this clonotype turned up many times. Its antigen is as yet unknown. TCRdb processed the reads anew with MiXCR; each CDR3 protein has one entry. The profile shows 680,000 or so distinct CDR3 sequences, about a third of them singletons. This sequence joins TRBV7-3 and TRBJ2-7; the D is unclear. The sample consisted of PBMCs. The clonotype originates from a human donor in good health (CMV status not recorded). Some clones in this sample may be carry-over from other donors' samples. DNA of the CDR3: TGTGCCAGCAGCTTAATTCAACCCCACGAGCAGTACTTC. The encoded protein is CASSLIQPHEQYF.